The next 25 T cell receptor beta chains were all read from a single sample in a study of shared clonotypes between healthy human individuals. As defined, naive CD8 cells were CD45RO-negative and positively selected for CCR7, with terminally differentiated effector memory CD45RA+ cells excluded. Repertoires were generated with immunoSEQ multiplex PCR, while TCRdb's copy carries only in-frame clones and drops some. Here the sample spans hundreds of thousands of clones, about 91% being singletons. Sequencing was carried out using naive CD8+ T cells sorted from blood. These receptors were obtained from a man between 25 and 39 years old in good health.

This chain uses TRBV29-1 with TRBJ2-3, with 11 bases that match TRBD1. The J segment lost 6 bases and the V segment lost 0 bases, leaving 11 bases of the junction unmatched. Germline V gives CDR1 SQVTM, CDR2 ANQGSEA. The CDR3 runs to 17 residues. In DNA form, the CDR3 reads TGCAGCGTTGAAGATAGGTGGACAGGGGGCAGGAGGGATACGCAGTATTTT. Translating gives CSVEDRWTGGRRDTQYF.

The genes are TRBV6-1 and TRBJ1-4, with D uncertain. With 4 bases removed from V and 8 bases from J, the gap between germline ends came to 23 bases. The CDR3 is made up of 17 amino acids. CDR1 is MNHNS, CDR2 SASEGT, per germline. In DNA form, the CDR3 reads TGTGCCAGCAGTGCGGGGTTACACCTTTTTCTGTGGGAAAAACTGTTTTTT. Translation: CASSAGLHLFLWEKLFF.

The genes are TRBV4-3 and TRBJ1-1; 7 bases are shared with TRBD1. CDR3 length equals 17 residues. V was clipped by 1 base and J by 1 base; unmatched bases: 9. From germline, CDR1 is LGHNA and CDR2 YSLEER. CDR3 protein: CASSQVLLGQTNTEAFF. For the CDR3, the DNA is TGCGCCAGCAGCCAAGTTCTTCTGGGACAGACGAACACTGAAGCTTTCTTT.

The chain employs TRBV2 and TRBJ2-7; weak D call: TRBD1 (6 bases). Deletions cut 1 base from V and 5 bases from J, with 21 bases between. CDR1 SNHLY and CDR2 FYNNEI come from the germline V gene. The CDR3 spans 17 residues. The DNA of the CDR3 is TGTGCCAGCAGTGAAGGGGGGCGGATTGCGCCTGGGGACGAGCAGTACTTC. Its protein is CASSEGGRIAPGDEQYF.

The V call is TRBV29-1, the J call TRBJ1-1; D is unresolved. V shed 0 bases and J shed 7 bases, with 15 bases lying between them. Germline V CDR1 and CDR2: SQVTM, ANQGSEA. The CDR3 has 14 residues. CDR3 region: CSVEDSVGRDEAFF. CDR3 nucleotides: TGCAGCGTTGAAGATTCGGTCGGACGGGATGAAGCTTTCTTT.

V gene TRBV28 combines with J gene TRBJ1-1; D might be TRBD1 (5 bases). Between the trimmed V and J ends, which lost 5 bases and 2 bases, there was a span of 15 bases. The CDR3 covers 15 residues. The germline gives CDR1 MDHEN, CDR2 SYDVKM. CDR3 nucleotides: TGTGCCAGCAGTCCCGGGGGTCCTACCAACACTGAAGCTTTCTTT. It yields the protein CASSPGGPTNTEAFF.

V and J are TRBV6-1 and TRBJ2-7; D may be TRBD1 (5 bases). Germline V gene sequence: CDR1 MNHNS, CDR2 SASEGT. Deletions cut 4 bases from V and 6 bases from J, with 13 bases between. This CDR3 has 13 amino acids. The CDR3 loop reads CASSGLTAFEQYF. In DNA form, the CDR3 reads TGTGCCAGCAGTGGACTGACAGCCTTCGAGCAGTACTTC.

CDR3: CASSATGYGGAASTDTQYF. DNA of the CDR3: TGTGCCAGCAGCGCGACAGGGTACGGTGGAGCGGCAAGCACAGATACGCAGTATTTT. The chain joins TRBV9 to TRBJ2-3; 7 nucleotides match TRBD1. The trim removed 3 bases at V and 0 bases at J, leaving 16 bases unmatched. Looked up from germline, CDR1 is SGDLS and CDR2 is YYNGEE. The CDR3 totals 19 residues.

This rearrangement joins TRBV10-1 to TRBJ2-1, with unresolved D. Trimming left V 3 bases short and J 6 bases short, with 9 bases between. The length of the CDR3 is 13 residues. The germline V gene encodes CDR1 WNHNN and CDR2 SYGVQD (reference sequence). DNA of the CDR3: TGCGCCAGCAGTGATTCCCTATTCAATGAGCAGTTCTTC. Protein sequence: CASSDSLFNEQFF.

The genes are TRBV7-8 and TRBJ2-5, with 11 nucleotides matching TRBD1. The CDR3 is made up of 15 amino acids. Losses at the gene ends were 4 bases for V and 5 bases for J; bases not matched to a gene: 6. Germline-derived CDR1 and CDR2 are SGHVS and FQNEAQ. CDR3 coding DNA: TGTGCCAGCAGCTCAGTGGACAGGGGGCGTGAGACCCAGTACTTC. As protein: CASSSVDRGRETQYF.

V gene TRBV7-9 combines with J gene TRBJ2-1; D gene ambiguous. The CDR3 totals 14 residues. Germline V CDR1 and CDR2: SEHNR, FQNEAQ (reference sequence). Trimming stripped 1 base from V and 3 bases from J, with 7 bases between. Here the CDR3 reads CASSLEGDYNEQFF. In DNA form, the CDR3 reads TGTGCCAGCAGCTTAGAGGGCGACTACAATGAGCAGTTCTTC.

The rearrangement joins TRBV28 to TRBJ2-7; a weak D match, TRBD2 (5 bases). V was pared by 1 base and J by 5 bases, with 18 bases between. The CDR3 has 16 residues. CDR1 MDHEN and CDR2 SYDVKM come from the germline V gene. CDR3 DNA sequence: TGTGCCAGCAGTTTATCACCTTCGAGGGCCGGCCACGAGCAGTACTTC. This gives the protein CASSLSPSRAGHEQYF.

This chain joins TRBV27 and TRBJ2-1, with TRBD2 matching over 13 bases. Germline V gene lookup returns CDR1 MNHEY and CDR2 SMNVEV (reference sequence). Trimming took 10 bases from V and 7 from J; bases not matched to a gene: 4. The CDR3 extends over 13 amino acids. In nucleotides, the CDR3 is TGTGCCACCGGGACTAGCGGGACGAATGAGCAGTTCTTC. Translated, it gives CATGTSGTNEQFF.

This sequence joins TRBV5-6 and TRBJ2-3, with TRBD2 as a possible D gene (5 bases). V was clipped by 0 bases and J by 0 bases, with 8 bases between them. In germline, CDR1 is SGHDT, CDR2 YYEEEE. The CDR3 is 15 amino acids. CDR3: CASSLERTSTDTQYF. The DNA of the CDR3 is TGTGCCAGCAGCTTGGAAAGGACTAGCACAGATACGCAGTATTTT.

CDR3 sequence: CASSSGQGAPDTQYF. The CDR3 DNA follows: TGTGCCAGCAGCTCGGGACAGGGGGCCCCAGATACGCAGTATTTT. The chain uses TRBV7-2 and TRBJ2-3, with 12 bases aligning to TRBD1. The CDR3 contains 15 residues. Germline V gene data show CDR1 as SGHTA and CDR2 as FQGNSA. J gave up 4 bases and V 4 bases, and 3 bases lay outside the gene matches. The entire variable domain, with the rest obtained from reference TRBV7-2 and TRBJ2-3, is as follows: GAGVSQSPSNKVTEKGKDVELRCDPISGHTALYWYRQSLGQGLEFLIYFQGNSAPDKSGLPSDRFSAERTGGSVSTLTIQRTQQEDSAVYLCASSSGQGAPDTQYFGPGTRLTVL.

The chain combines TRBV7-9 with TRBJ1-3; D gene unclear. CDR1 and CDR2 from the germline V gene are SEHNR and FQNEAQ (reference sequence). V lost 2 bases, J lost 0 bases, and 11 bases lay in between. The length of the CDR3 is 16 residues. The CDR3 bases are TGTGCCAGCAGCTTACGGGTGGGCTACTCTGGAAACACCATATATTTT. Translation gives CASSLRVGYSGNTIYF.

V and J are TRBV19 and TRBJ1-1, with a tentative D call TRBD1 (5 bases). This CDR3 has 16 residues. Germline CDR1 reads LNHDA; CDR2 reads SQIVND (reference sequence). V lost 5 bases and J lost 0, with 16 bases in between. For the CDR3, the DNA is TGTGCCAGTAGTCCAACTACAGGACTGATGAACACTGAAGCTTTCTTT. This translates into CASSPTTGLMNTEAFF.

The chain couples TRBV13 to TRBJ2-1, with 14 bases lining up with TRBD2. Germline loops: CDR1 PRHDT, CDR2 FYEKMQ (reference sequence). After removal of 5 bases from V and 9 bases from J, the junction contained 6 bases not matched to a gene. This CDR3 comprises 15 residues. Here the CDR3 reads CASSKGLAGGVEQFF. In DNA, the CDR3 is TGTGCCAGCAGCAAAGGACTAGCGGGGGGCGTTGAGCAGTTCTTC.

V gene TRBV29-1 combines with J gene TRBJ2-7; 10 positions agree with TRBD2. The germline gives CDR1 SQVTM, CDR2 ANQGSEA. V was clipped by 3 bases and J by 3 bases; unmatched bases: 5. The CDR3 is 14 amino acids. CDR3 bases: TGCAGCGTTGAGCTAGCGGGAGTTGGCTACGAGCAGTACTTC. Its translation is CSVELAGVGYEQYF.

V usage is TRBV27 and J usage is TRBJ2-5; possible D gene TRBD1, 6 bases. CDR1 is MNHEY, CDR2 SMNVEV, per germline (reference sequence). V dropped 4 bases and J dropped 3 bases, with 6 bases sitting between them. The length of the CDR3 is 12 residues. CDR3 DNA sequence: TGTGCCAGCAGTTCAGGGGAAGAGACCCAGTACTTC. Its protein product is CASSSGEETQYF.

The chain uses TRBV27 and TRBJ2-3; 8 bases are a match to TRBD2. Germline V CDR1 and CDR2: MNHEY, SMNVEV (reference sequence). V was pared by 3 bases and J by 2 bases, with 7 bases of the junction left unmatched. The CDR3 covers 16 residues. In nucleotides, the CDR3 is TGTGCCAGCAGTTTTAGAACTAGCGGATACACAGATACGCAGTATTTT. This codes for CASSFRTSGYTDTQYF.

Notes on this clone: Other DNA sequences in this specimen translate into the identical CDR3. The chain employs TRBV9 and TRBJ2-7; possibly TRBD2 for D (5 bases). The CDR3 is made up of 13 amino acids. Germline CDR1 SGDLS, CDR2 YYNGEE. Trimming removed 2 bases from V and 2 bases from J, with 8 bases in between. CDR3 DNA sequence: TGTGCCAGCAGCGTCTCCGGGGCCTACGAGCAGTACTTC. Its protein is CASSVSGAYEQYF.

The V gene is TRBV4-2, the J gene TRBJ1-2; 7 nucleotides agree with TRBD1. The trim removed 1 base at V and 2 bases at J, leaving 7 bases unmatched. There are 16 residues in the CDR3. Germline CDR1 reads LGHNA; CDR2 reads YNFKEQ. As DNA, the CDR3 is TGTGCCAGCAGCCAAGTCGATTTGACAGGGAACTATGGCTACACCTTC. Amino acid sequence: CASSQVDLTGNYGYTF.

The CDR3 sequence: CASSLPGMVANEQFF. The CDR3 DNA reads as TGTGCCAGCAGCCTCCCCGGGATGGTGGCCAATGAGCAGTTCTTC. V usage is TRBV5-5 and J usage is TRBJ2-1; perhaps TRBD2 as D (5 bases). Trimming took off 4 bases at V and 6 bases at J, with 17 bases between the two ends. The germline V gene encodes CDR1 SGHKS and CDR2 YYEKEE (reference sequence). This CDR3 comprises 15 residues. Full variable domain (outside the CDR3, taken from reference TRBV5-5 and TRBJ2-1): DAGVTQSPTHLIKTRGQQVTLRCSPISGHKSVSWYQQVLGQGPQFIFQYYEKEERGRGNFPDRFSARQFPNYSSELNVNALLLGDSALYLCASSLPGMVANEQFFGPGTRLTVL.

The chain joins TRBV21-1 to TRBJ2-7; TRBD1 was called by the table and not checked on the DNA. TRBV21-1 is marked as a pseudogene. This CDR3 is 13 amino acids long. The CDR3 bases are TGTGCCCCGGTTGCTGGGCCCACACGGGAGCAGTACTTC. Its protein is CAPVAGPTREQYF.